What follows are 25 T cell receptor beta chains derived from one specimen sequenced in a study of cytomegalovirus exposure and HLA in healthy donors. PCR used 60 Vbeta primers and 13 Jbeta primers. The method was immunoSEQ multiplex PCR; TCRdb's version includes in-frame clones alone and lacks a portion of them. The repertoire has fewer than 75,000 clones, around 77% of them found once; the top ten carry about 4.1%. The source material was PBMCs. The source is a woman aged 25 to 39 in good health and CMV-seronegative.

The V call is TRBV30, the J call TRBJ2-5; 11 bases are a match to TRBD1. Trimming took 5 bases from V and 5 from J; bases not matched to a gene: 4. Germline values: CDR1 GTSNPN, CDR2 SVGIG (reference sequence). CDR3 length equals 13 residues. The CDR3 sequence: CAWGQGAGETQYF. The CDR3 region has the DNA TGTGCCTGGGGACAGGGGGCGGGGGAGACCCAGTACTTC.

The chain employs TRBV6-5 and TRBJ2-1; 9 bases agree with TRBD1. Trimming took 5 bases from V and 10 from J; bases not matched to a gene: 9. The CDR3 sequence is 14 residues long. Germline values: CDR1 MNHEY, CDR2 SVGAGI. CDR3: CASSERDRVKEQFF. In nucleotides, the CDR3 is TGTGCCAGCAGTGAACGGGACAGGGTAAAGGAGCAGTTCTTC.

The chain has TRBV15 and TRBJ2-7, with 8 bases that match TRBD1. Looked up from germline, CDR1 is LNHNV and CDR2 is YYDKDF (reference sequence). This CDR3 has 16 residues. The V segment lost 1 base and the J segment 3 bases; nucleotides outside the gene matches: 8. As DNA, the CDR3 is TGTGCCACCAGCAGAGCCACGACAGGGGTCCGCTACGAGCAGTACTTC. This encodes CATSRATTGVRYEQYF.

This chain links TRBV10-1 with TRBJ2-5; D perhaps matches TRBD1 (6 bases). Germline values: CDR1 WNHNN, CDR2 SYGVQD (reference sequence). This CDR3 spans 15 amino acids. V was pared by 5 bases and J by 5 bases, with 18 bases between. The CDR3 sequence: CASSNTGQGMETQYF. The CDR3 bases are TGCGCCAGCAGTAACACGGGACAAGGAATGGAGACCCAGTACTTC.

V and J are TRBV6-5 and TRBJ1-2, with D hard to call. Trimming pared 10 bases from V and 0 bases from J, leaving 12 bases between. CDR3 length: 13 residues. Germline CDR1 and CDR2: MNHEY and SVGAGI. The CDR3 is CATYALSNYGYTF. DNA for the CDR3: TGTGCCACCTATGCCCTATCTAACTATGGCTACACCTTC.

CDR3 sequence (DNA): TGTGCCAGCAGAAGTCTGGGGACAGTAGAAAACATTCAGTACTTC. As protein: CASRSLGTVENIQYF. The rearrangement joins TRBV13 to TRBJ2-4; 7 nucleotides match TRBD1. Germline values: CDR1 PRHDT, CDR2 FYEKMQ (reference sequence). The trim removed 6 bases at V and 5 bases at J, leaving 10 bases unmatched. The length of the CDR3 is 15 residues.

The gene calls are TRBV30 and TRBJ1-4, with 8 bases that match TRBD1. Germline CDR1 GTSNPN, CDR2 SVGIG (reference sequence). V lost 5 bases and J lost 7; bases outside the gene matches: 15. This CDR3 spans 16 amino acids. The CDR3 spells CAWSPREGQVAEKLFF. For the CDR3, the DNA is TGTGCCTGGTCCCCCCGAGAGGGACAGGTGGCTGAAAAACTGTTTTTT.

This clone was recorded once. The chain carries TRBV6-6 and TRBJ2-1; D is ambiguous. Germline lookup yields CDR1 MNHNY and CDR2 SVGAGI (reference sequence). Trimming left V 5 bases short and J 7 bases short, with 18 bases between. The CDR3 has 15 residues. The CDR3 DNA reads TGTGCCAGCAGTCGACCGACGGAGCACGGGAATGAGCAGTTCTTC. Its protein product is CASSRPTEHGNEQFF.

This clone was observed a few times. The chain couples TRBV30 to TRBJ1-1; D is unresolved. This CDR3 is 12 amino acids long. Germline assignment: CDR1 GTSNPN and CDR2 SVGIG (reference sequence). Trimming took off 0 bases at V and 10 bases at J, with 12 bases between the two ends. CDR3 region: CAWSVRTVGAFF. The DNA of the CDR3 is TGTGCCTGGAGTGTACGGACTGTAGGAGCTTTCTTT. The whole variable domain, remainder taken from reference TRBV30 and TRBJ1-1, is SQTIHQWPATLVQPVGSPLSLECTVEGTSNPNLYWYRQAAGRGLQLLFYSVGIGQISSEVPQNLSASRPQDRQFILSSKKLLLSDSGFYLCAWSVRTVGAFFGQGTRLTVV.

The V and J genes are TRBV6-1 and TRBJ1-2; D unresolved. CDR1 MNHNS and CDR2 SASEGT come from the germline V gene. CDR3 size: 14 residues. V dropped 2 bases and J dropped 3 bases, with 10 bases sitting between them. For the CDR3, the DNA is TGTGCCAGCAGTGAATTGGCCGAATACTATGGCTACACCTTC. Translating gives CASSELAEYYGYTF.

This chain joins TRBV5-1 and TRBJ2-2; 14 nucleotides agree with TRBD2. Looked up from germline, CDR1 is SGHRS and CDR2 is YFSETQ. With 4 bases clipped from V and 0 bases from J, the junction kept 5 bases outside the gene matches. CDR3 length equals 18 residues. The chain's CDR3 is CASSTGLAGASNTGELFF. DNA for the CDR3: TGCGCCAGCAGCACGGGACTAGCGGGGGCGTCGAACACCGGGGAGCTGTTTTTT.

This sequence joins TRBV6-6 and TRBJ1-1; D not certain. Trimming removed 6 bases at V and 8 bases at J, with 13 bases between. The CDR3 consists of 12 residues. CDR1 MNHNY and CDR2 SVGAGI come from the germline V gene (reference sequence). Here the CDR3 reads CASRSPEIEAFF. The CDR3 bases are TGTGCCAGCAGGTCTCCGGAGATAGAAGCTTTCTTT.

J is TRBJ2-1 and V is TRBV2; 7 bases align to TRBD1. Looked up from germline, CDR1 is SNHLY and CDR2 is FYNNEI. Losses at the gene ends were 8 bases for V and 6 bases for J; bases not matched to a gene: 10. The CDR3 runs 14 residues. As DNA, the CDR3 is TGTGCCAGCTACGACAGGGCTAAGGTCAATGAGCAGTTCTTC. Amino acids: CASYDRAKVNEQFF.

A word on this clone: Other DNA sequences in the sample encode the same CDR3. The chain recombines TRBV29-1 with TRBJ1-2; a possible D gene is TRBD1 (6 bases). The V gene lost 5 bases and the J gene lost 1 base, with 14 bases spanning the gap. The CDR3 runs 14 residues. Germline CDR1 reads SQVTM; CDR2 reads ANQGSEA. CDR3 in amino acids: CSVTLGRGNYGYTF. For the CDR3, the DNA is TGCAGCGTTACCCTGGGCAGGGGTAACTATGGCTACACCTTC.

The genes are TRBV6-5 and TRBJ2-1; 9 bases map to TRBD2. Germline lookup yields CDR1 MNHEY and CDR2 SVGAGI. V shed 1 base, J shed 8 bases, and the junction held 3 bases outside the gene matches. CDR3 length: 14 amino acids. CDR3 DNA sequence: TGTGCCAGCAGTTACTTAGCGGGAGTCCATGAGCAGTTCTTC. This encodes CASSYLAGVHEQFF.

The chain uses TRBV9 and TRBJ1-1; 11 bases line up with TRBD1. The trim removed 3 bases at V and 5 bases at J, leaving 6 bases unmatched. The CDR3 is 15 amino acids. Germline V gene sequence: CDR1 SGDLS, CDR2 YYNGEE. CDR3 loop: CASSAGQGAETEAFF. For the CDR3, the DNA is TGTGCCAGCAGCGCCGGACAGGGGGCCGAGACTGAAGCTTTCTTT.

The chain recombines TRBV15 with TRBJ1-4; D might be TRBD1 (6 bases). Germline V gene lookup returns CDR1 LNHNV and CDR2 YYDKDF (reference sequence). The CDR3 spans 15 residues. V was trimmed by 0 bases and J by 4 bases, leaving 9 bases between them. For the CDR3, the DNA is TGTGCCACCAGCAGAGACAGACAGGTTAATGAAAAACTGTTTTTT. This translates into CATSRDRQVNEKLFF.

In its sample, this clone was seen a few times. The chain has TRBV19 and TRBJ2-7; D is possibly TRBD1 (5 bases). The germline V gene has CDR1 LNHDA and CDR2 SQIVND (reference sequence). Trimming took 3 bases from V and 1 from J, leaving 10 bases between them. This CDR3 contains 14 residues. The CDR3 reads CASSMQGLSYEQYF. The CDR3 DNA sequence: TGTGCCAGTAGTATGCAGGGTCTTTCCTACGAGCAGTACTTC. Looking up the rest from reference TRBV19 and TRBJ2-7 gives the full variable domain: DGGITQSPKYLFRKEGQNVTLSCEQNLNHDAMYWYRQDPGQGLRLIYYSQIVNDFQKGDIAEGYSVSREKKESFPLTVTSAQKNPTAFYLCASSMQGLSYEQYFGPGTRLTVT.

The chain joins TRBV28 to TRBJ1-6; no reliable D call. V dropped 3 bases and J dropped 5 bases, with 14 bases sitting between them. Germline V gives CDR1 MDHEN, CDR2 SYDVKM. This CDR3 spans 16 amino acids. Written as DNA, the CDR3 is TGTGCCAGCAGTTTTCTGGCAGTTCCTGATAATTCACCCCTCCACTTT. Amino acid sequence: CASSFLAVPDNSPLHF.

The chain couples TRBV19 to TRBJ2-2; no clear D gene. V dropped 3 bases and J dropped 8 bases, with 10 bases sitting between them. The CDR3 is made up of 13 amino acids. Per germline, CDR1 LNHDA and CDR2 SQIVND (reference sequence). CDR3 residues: CASSIRFFGELFF. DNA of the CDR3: TGTGCCAGTAGTATCCGTTTTTTTGGGGAGCTGTTTTTT.

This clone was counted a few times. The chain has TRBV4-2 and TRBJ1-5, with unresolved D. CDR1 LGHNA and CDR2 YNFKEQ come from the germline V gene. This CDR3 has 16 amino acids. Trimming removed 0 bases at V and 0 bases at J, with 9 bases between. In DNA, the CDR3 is TGTGCCAGCAGCCAAGATGCAGGTTATAGCAATCAGCCCCAGCATTTT. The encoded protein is CASSQDAGYSNQPQHF.

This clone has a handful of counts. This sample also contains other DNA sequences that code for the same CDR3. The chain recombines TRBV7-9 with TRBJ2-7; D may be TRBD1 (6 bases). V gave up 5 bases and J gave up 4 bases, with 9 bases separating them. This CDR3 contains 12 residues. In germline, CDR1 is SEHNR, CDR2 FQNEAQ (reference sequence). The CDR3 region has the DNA TGTGCCAGCAGCCCTACAGGGTACGAGCAGTACTTC. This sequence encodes CASSPTGYEQYF.

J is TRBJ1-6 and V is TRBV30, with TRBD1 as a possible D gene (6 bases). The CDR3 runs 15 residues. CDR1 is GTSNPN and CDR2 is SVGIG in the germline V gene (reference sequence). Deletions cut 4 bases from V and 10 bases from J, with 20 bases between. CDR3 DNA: TGTGCCTGGACCTTGGGGGTGTGGGGACAATCACCCCTCCACTTT. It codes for CAWTLGVWGQSPLHF.

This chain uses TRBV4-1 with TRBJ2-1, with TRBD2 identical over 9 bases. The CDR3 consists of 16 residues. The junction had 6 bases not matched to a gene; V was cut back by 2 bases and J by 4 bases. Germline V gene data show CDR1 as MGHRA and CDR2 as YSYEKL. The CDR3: CASSQPGTSRYNEQFF. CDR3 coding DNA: TGCGCCAGCAGCCAACCCGGGACTAGCCGATACAATGAGCAGTTCTTC.

In DNA, the CDR3 is TGTGCCAGCAGCCCCCTGGGAGCGGGATTGCCCTACGAGCAGTACTTC. This encodes CASSPLGAGLPYEQYF. The chain carries TRBV7-8 and TRBJ2-7, with 7 nucleotides matching TRBD2. Trimming at V came to 5 bases and at J to 2 bases, leaving 12 bases not matched to a gene. Germline V CDR1 and CDR2: SGHVS, FQNEAQ. There are 16 residues in the CDR3.